A selection of T cell receptor beta chains follows, all from one sample in a study of spatial heterogeneity in lung cancer. TCRdb used MiXCR to reprocess the 5' RACE reads, holding one entry per CDR3 protein. This sample has about 100,000 distinct CDR3 sequences; under 4.5% occur once, and the top ten carry 21%. The sample consisted of lung tumor tissue, taken at surgery. The receptors were sampled from a male donor with early-stage non-small cell lung cancer. The CDR3 runs from the conserved cysteine through the conserved F or W. The D gene is left open where the match is weak. The size entry is marked missing in some rows and otherwise reads once, few, many or a size class.

many	.	TRBJ2-5	14	TRBV30	CAWSSAGDRQTQYF	TGTGCCTGGAGTTCGGCAGGGGATAGACAGACCCAGTACTTC
.	.	TRBJ2-1	13	TRBV2	CASSAWDPSGQFF	TGTGCCAGCAGTGCCTGGGACCCTTCGGGGCAGTTCTTC
.	TRBD2	TRBJ2-1	17	TRBV13	CASSFGSGRDSYNEQFF	TGTGCCAGCAGCTTCGGAAGCGGGAGGGATTCCTACAATGAGCAGTTCTTC
many	.	TRBJ1-2	15	TRBV4-2	CASSQAPPGVYGYTF	TGTGCCAGCAGCCAAGCCCCACCGGGGGTGTATGGCTACACCTTC
few	TRBD2	TRBJ2-1	14	TRBV6-5	CASSLLAGAAEQFF	TGTGCCAGCAGTTTACTAGCGGGAGCAGCGGAGCAGTTCTTC
many	TRBD2	TRBJ2-1	19	TRBV4-1	CASSQAKGRTSGRNNEQFF	TGCGCCAGCAGCCAAGCCAAAGGCCGGACTAGCGGGAGGAACAATGAGCAGTTCTTC
.	.	TRBJ2-2	15	TRBV20-1	CSVHGGGENTGELFF	TGCAGTGTCCACGGTGGGGGAGAGAACACCGGGGAGCTGTTTTTT
many	TRBD2	TRBJ2-1	16	TRBV7-6	CASSSYPGLVNNEQFF	TGTGCCAGCAGCTCCTATCCGGGACTAGTCAACAATGAGCAGTTCTTC
.	TRBD1	TRBJ1-5	14	TRBV12-3/TRBV12-4	CASRYTGGNQPQHF	TGTGCCAGCAGGTATACAGGGGGCAATCAGCCCCAGCATTTT
many	.	TRBJ1-2	15	TRBV5-5	CASSRSPQGYIGYTF	TGTGCCAGCAGCCGCTCTCCCCAGGGTTATATTGGCTACACCTTC
many	TRBD1	TRBJ2-1	15	TRBV20-1	CSAATTGALRNEQFF	TGCAGTGCCGCGACGACAGGGGCTCTTCGGAATGAGCAGTTCTTC
many	.	TRBJ1-2	18	TRBV7-9	CASSFYFPGGSGRSGYTF	TGTGCCAGCAGCTTCTACTTCCCCGGGGGGTCGGGTAGGTCTGGCTACACCTTC
.	.	TRBJ2-5	13	TRBV5-1	CASSYGTEETQYF	TGCGCCAGCAGCTACGGGACCGAAGAGACCCAGTACTTC
.	.	TRBJ1-6	16	TRBV12-3/TRBV12-4	CASSSSGGPYNSPLHF	TGTGCCAGCAGTTCATCGGGGGGCCCCTATAATTCACCCCTCCACTTT
many	.	TRBJ1-5	15	TRBV7-9	CASSLVLGGNQPQHF	TGTGCCAGCAGCTTAGTGTTGGGGGGAAATCAGCCCCAGCATTTT
.	TRBD1	TRBJ1-5	12	TRBV6-1	CASRTGNQPQHF	TGTGCCAGCAGGACAGGGAATCAGCCCCAGCATTTT
many	.	TRBJ1-1	16	TRBV6-6	CATRMGRSGANTEAFF	TGTGCCACCCGGATGGGGCGTTCCGGGGCGAACACTGAAGCTTTCTTT
many	.	TRBJ2-5	14	TRBV25-1	CASSEMDSQETQYF	TGTGCCAGCAGTGAGATGGACAGCCAAGAGACCCAGTACTTC
.	TRBD2	TRBJ2-3	16	TRBV20-1	CSARDGTSARTDTQYF	TGCAGTGCTAGAGATGGGACTAGCGCCCGCACAGATACGCAGTATTTT
.	TRBD2	TRBJ2-3	14	TRBV20-1	CSAGGLAVTDTQYF	TGCAGTGCTGGCGGACTAGCGGTCACAGATACGCAGTATTTT
many	TRBD1	TRBJ2-7	13	TRBV25-1	CASSDPGQGEQYF	TGTGCCAGCAGTGACCCCGGACAGGGCGAGCAGTACTTC
many	TRBD1	TRBJ1-5	18	TRBV15	CATSRAPGGDRGSQPQHF	TGTGCCACCAGCAGAGCTCCCGGGGGAGACAGGGGGAGTCAGCCCCAGCATTTT
few	.	TRBJ1-5	14	TRBV2	CASSGGNSNQPQHF	TGTGCCAGCAGTGGCGGGAATAGCAATCAGCCCCAGCATTTT
few	TRBD1	TRBJ2-4	17	TRBV28	CASSTWTGGYDKNIQYF	TGTGCCAGCAGTACATGGACAGGGGGGTATGACAAAAACATTCAGTACTTC
many	.	TRBJ2-3	15	TRBV28	CASTSPGQGTDTQYF	TGTGCCAGCACCTCCCCAGGGCAGGGCACAGATACGCAGTATTTT
many	.	TRBJ2-3	14	TRBV7-2	CASSMALGTDTQYF	TGTGCCAGCAGCATGGCCCTCGGCACAGATACGCAGTATTTT
many	TRBD2	TRBJ2-2	15	TRBV6-5	CASSYVGLANGELFF	TGTGCCAGCAGTTACGTCGGACTAGCGAACGGGGAGCTGTTTTTT
many	.	TRBJ1-3	14	TRBV4-1	CASSRGSFGNTIYF	TGCGCCAGCAGCCGCGGATCTTTTGGAAACACCATATATTTT
many	TRBD2	TRBJ2-7	13	TRBV20-1	CSALAGVAKEQYF	TGCAGTGCTTTAGCGGGAGTGGCTAAGGAGCAGTACTTC
few	.	TRBJ2-5	17	TRBV28	CASSPTLPLLTGETQYF	TGTGCCAGCAGTCCCACCCTGCCGCTCTTGACGGGGGAGACCCAGTACTTC
many	TRBD2	TRBJ2-3	17	TRBV11-2	CASSPSGVAGSTDTQYF	TGTGCCAGCAGCCCGAGCGGTGTAGCGGGGTCCACAGATACGCAGTATTTT
many	.	TRBJ2-1	13	TRBV6-5	CASSIASPNEQFF	TGTGCCAGCAGTATAGCCAGTCCCAATGAGCAGTTCTTC
many	.	TRBJ2-4	17	TRBV6-2/TRBV6-3	CASTRAPRLPAKNIQYF	TGTGCCAGCACCAGAGCGCCGAGACTCCCCGCCAAAAACATTCAGTACTTC
many	TRBD1	TRBJ1-6	14	TRBV20-1	CSAYPGQSFSPLHF	TGCAGTGCTTACCCGGGACAGTCTTTTTCACCCCTCCACTTT
few	.	TRBJ1-2	17	TRBV7-6	CASSLEAPDRANYGYTF	TGTGCCAGCAGCTTAGAGGCCCCCGACAGAGCTAACTATGGCTACACCTTC
many	.	TRBJ1-4	14	TRBV20-1	CSASLGVLEEKLFF	TGCAGTGCGAGCCTAGGGGTTCTTGAGGAAAAACTGTTTTTT
many	.	TRBJ1-6	14	TRBV24-1	CATSDGAENSPLHF	TGTGCCACCAGTGATGGAGCAGAAAATTCACCCCTCCACTTT
many	.	TRBJ1-1	14	TRBV10-2	CASSETSSFTEAFF	TGCGCCAGCAGTGAGACCAGCTCGTTCACTGAAGCTTTCTTT
many	.	TRBJ1-6	15	TRBV6-5	CASSYSWTLNSPLHF	TGTGCCAGCAGTTACAGCTGGACACTCAATTCACCCCTCCACTTT
few	.	TRBJ1-4	13	TRBV5-6	CASSLKGAEKLFF	TGTGCCAGCAGCTTGAAGGGAGCTGAAAAACTGTTTTTT
many	.	TRBJ2-7	15	TRBV19	CASSIGASGSYEQYF	TGTGCCAGTAGTATAGGTGCCTCAGGCTCCTACGAGCAGTACTTC